The 20 T cell receptor beta chains below were found in one sample sequenced in a study of cytomegalovirus exposure and HLA in healthy donors. PCR used 60 Vbeta primers and 13 Jbeta primers. Sequencing was performed with immunoSEQ multiplex PCR; in TCRdb, only in-frame clones are kept and a portion is missing. Found here are about 200,000 clones, 70% to 85% of them singletons; the top ten hold 3.8%. The sample taken for sequencing was PBMCs. These receptors were taken from a male donor in good health and CMV-seronegative.

The CDR3 region has the DNA TGTGCCAGCAGTGAAGCCCTCAGCGACAATGAGCAGTTCTTC. Amino acid sequence: CASSEALSDNEQFF. The V and J genes are TRBV2 and TRBJ2-1; D remains ambiguous. This CDR3 region has 14 residues. Trimming removed 0 bases at V and 5 bases at J, with 8 bases between. CDR1 SNHLY and CDR2 FYNNEI come from the germline V gene. The full variable domain, its missing parts supplied by reference TRBV2 and TRBJ2-1, is EPEVTQTPSHQVTQMGQEVILRCVPISNHLYFYWYRQILGQKVEFLVSFYNNEISEKSEIFDDQFSVERPDGSNFTLKIRSTKLEDSAMYFCASSEALSDNEQFFGPGTRLTVL.

The chain combines TRBV2 with TRBJ2-5; TRBD2 matches 7 bases. This CDR3 comprises 12 residues. Germline CDR1 and CDR2: SNHLY and FYNNEI. The J segment lost 1 base and the V segment lost 8 bases, leaving 1 base of the junction unmatched. The CDR3 region is CASGLGQETQYF. As DNA, the CDR3 is TGTGCCAGCGGACTAGGCCAAGAGACCCAGTACTTC.

The chain is built from TRBV4-1 and TRBJ2-3, with unresolved D. The CDR3 totals 15 residues. V was trimmed by 2 bases and J by 0 bases, leaving 9 bases between them. The V gene's germline CDR1 is MGHRA and CDR2 YSYEKL. The CDR3 loop reads CASSQRGTSTDTQYF. The CDR3 DNA is TGCGCCAGCAGCCAAAGAGGAACTAGCACAGATACGCAGTATTTT.

This chain links TRBV27 with TRBJ1-5; D gene ambiguous. The CDR3 extends over 13 amino acids. CDR1 and CDR2 (germline): MNHEY, SMNVEV (reference sequence). The V and J ends lost 3 bases and 7 bases respectively, with 10 bases between them. The CDR3 bases are TGTGCCAGCAGTTTCCGGGAGCTGCAGCCCCAGCATTTT. Translated: CASSFRELQPQHF.

The chain is built from TRBV20-1 and TRBJ2-7; the D gene is possibly TRBD1 (6 bases). V gave up 5 bases and J gave up 3 bases, with 8 bases separating them. The CDR3 totals 11 residues. Germline CDR1 is DFQATT and CDR2 is SNEGSKA (reference sequence). The CDR3 here is CSAGGDYEQYF. The DNA for the CDR3 is TGCAGTGCTGGGGGCGACTACGAGCAGTACTTC.

The chain recombines TRBV6-5 with TRBJ2-7, with 9 bases fitting TRBD1. The germline CDR1 and CDR2 sequences are MNHEY and SVGAGI. V gave up 6 bases and J gave up 3 bases; unmatched junction bases: 6. The CDR3 sequence is 14 residues long. The DNA of the CDR3 is TGTGCCAGCAGCCCCCGGGACAGGGTCTACGAGCAGTACTTC. This sequence encodes CASSPRDRVYEQYF.

The chain couples TRBV23-1 to TRBJ2-4; 10 bases are a match to TRBD2. TRBV23-1 is an ORF for which the function is uncertain. Trimming at V came to 3 bases and at J to 0 bases, leaving 11 bases not matched to a gene. The CDR3 loop spans 19 amino acids. CDR3 sequence reads: CASSHPPSGSSLAKNIQYF. In DNA, the CDR3 is TGCGCCAGCAGTCACCCGCCTAGCGGGAGCTCATTAGCCAAAAACATTCAGTACTTC.

V is TRBV29-1 and J is TRBJ2-7; D uncertain. V lost 5 bases and J lost 6, with 14 bases in between. CDR1 is SQVTM and CDR2 is ANQGSEA in the germline V gene. This CDR3 spans 12 amino acids. CDR3 sequence: CSVRSGLLEQYF. In DNA form, the CDR3 reads TGCAGCGTTCGGTCCGGTCTCCTCGAGCAGTACTTC.

The genes are TRBV15 and TRBJ1-3; D perhaps matches TRBD1 (6 bases). Germline CDR1 reads LNHNV; CDR2 reads YYDKDF (reference sequence). The germline V and J ends were trimmed by 0 bases and 2 bases, with 8 bases remaining between them. The CDR3 length is 15 residues. CDR3: CATSRDRQAGNTIYF. The DNA for the CDR3 is TGTGCCACCAGCAGAGATAGACAGGCTGGAAACACCATATATTTT.

As for this clone: Different DNA sequences within this sample yield the same CDR3. The chain uses TRBV27 and TRBJ1-2; the match to TRBD1 covers 7 bases. Germline V CDR1 and CDR2: MNHEY, SMNVEV (reference sequence). Unmatched junction bases numbered 1, after V lost 2 bases and J lost 4 bases. The CDR3 has 13 residues. The CDR3 region has the DNA TGTGCCAGCAGTTTAAGACAGGGCTATGGCTACACCTTC. Amino acids: CASSLRQGYGYTF.

The V gene is TRBV27, the J gene TRBJ2-2; TRBD2 matches at 11 bases. The CDR3 runs 14 residues. Unmatched junction bases numbered 1, after V lost 4 bases and J lost 6 bases. The germline V gene encodes CDR1 MNHEY and CDR2 SMNVEV (reference sequence). This CDR3 is CASSSGLAAGELFF. CDR3 coding DNA: TGTGCCAGCAGTTCGGGACTAGCGGCCGGGGAGCTGTTTTTT.

This clone was counted once. This chain joins TRBV14 and TRBJ2-7; unclear D gene. Trimming cost V 0 bases and J 5 bases, with 8 bases left between them. The CDR3 extends over 13 amino acids. The V gene's germline CDR1 is SGHDN and CDR2 FVKESK. The CDR3 spells CASSQESPDEQYF. The DNA for the CDR3 is TGTGCCAGCAGCCAAGAATCCCCTGACGAGCAGTACTTC.

This clone occurred a few times. This chain joins TRBV27 and TRBJ2-7; D may be TRBD2 (6 bases). The CDR3 loop spans 12 amino acids. Deletions cut 1 base from V and 6 bases from J, with 7 bases between. Germline values: CDR1 MNHEY, CDR2 SMNVEV (reference sequence). In DNA, the CDR3 is TGTGCCAGCAGTTTATTGGGGGGCGAGCAGTACTTC. Protein product: CASSLLGGEQYF.

The chain combines TRBV7-9 with TRBJ2-1, with TRBD1 matching 7 bases. Germline CDR1 and CDR2: SEHNR and FQNEAQ (reference sequence). J was trimmed by 9 bases and V by 5 bases; bases with no gene match: 13. This CDR3 comprises 15 residues. The CDR3 reads CASSPHDRDLGEQFF. The CDR3 coding sequence is TGTGCCAGCAGCCCCCACGACAGGGATTTGGGTGAGCAGTTCTTC.

V usage is TRBV7-9 and J usage is TRBJ2-1, with 8 bases lining up with TRBD2. This CDR3 region has 14 residues. V lost 4 bases to trimming and J lost 5 bases; unmatched junction nucleotides: 4. From germline, CDR1 is SEHNR and CDR2 FQNEAQ (reference sequence). CDR3 residues: CASSSGLVHNEQFF. The CDR3 bases are TGTGCCAGCAGCTCGGGACTAGTCCACAATGAGCAGTTCTTC. The whole variable domain, remainder taken from reference TRBV7-9 and TRBJ2-1, is DTGVSQNPRHKITKRGQNVTFRCDPISEHNRLYWYRQTLGQGPEFLTYFQNEAQLEKSRLLSDRFSAERPKGSFSTLEIQRTEQGDSAMYLCASSSGLVHNEQFFGPGTRLTVL.

This sequence joins TRBV7-3 and TRBJ2-7, with 7 nucleotides matching TRBD2. There are 15 residues in the CDR3. Germline lookup yields CDR1 SGHTA and CDR2 FQGTGA. J was trimmed by 2 bases and V by 0 bases; bases with no gene match: 4. CDR3 sequence: CASSLTAGAPYEQYF. In DNA, the CDR3 is TGTGCCAGCAGCTTAACGGCGGGAGCCCCCTACGAGCAGTACTTC.

This clone was seen once. The rearrangement links TRBV7-3 to TRBJ2-7, with a tentative D call TRBD1 (6 bases). The CDR3 sequence is 13 residues long. Germline values: CDR1 SGHTA, CDR2 FQGTGA. Trimming cost V 5 bases and J 3 bases, with 11 bases left between them. The CDR3 loop reads CASSRDINYEQYF. In nucleotides, the CDR3 is TGTGCCAGCAGCCGGGACATCAACTACGAGCAGTACTTC.

V gene TRBV4-1 combines with J gene TRBJ2-3; the D gene is possibly TRBD2 (6 bases). The CDR3 consists of 16 residues. The V gene lost 0 bases and the J gene lost 2 bases, with 12 bases spanning the gap. The V gene's germline CDR1 is MGHRA and CDR2 YSYEKL. As DNA, the CDR3 is TGCGCCAGCAGCCAAGATCATCGGGGGTCCACAGATACGCAGTATTTT. Translating it yields CASSQDHRGSTDTQYF.

This clone was recorded a few times. The gene calls are TRBV6-6 and TRBJ2-2; the D gene is possibly TRBD2 (5 bases). This CDR3 has 13 amino acids. Trimming took 2 bases from V and 8 from J, leaving 9 bases between them. Germline-derived CDR1 and CDR2 are MNHNY and SVGAGI (reference sequence). The CDR3, as DNA: TGTGCCAGCAGTTACACGGAGGCTGGGGAGCTGTTTTTT. Protein: CASSYTEAGELFF.

V and J are TRBV7-2 and TRBJ1-1; a weak D match, TRBD1 (6 bases). The germline V gene encodes CDR1 SGHTA and CDR2 FQGNSA. V lost 4 bases to trimming and J lost 1 base, with 10 bases between them. The CDR3 has 14 amino acids. In DNA form, the CDR3 reads TGTGCCAGCAGCTCGCAGGGGAGGAACACTGAAGCTTTCTTT. This gives the protein CASSSQGRNTEAFF.